The T cell receptor beta chain under discussion was sequenced for a study of human T cells and chemical hapten exposure. For the study at large: The study traced per-sample TCR yield variation mainly to small differences in pooled library volumes.

MiXCR, applied by TCRdb to the RACE reads, yields one record per CDR3 protein. The sample includes a few hundred thousand distinct CDR3 sequences, about 6.9% of them seen just once. Time point of the sample: patch test 2, 6 weeks after DPC sensitization. Treatment specified: therapeutic diphenylcyclopropenone sensitization with weekly scalp DPC. Blood, whole and unfractionated, served as the source for total RNA extraction. Study-wide findings and caveats: There was no change with DPC sensitization in TCRs above 1 in 1000 frequency. The formation of large CDR3 similarity clusters by expanded TCRs significantly exceeded that of controls.

Trimming took 0 bases from V and 0 from J, leaving 11 bases between them. Germline CDR1 reads SGHRS; CDR2 reads YFSETQ. The CDR3 totals 16 residues. This clonotype was found a few times. What it binds is not known. J is TRBJ2-3 and V is TRBV5-1; D unclear. This receptor was identified in a woman under 30 with alopecia areata. Some clones in this sample may be carry-over from other donors' samples. The material sequenced was whole blood, taken in connection with sensitization to the hapten diphenylcyclopropenone (DPC). CDR3: CASSLGTDTSTDTQYF. In DNA, the CDR3 is TGCGCCAGCAGCTTGGGGACGGATACTAGCACAGATACGCAGTATTTT. Full variable domain (remainder filled in from reference TRBV5-1 and TRBJ2-3): KAGVTQTPRYLIKTRGQQVTLSCSPISGHRSVSWYQQTPGQGLQFLFEYFSETQRNKGNFPGRFSGRQFSNSRSEMNVSTLELGDSALYLCASSLGTDTSTDTQYFGPGTRLTVL.